These T cell receptor beta chains were read from a single sample in a study of blood T cells in healthy people across ages. MiXCR, applied by TCRdb to the 5' RACE reads, yields one record per CDR3 protein. The sample lists roughly 1,500,000 distinct CDR3 sequences; around 36% were seen once. The sequencing input was blood. Every receptor here comes from a woman in her twenties or thirties in good health. CDR3s include the opening cysteine and the closing phenylalanine or tryptophan. The order of the fields is V gene, J gene, D gene, clone size, CDR3 DNA, CDR3 protein. A D gene is named only where the DNA matches it firmly. Where a row states a size, it is once, few, many or the class of an expanded clone; other rows omit it.

>TRBV5-6|TRBJ2-1|TRBD2|NA
TGTGCCAGCAGCTTAATTTTTAGGGGAACTAGCGGGACCGCGTGGAATGAGCAGTTCTTC
CASSLIFRGTSGTAWNEQFF
>TRBV2|TRBJ2-3|NA|NA
TGTGCCAGCCGCGAAGGGGATCCCAGGGCAGATACGCAGTATTTT
CASREGDPRADTQYF
>TRBV7-2|TRBJ2-2|TRBD1|NA
TGTGCCAGCAGCCTCGACAGGGGGCTGGGCGGGGAGCTGTTTTTT
CASSLDRGLGGELFF
>TRBV4-1|TRBJ2-5|NA|many
TGCGCCAGCAGCCAAGATACCAGACCCCAAGAGACCCAGTACTTC
CASSQDTRPQETQYF
>TRBV7-9|TRBJ1-1|NA|NA
TGTGCCAGCAGCTTTTTGGGGGTAGCGGGCACTGAAGCTTTCTTT
CASSFLGVAGTEAFF
>TRBV5-1|TRBJ2-7|NA|NA
TGCGCCAGCAGCTCTAACACAGGGACCTACGAGCAGTACTTC
CASSSNTGTYEQYF
>TRBV29-1|TRBJ2-5|TRBD1|few
TGCAGCGGAAAAGGGACAGAAGAGACCCAGTACTTC
CSGKGTEETQYF
>TRBV4-2|TRBJ1-4|NA|few
TGTGCCAGCAGCCAAGATCCAATTGTGGTTGGCTTTGAAAAACTGTTTTTT
CASSQDPIVVGFEKLFF
>TRBV5-1|TRBJ2-4|TRBD1|many
TGCGCCAGCAGCTTGACACCGGGACAGGGAAACATTCAGTACTTC
CASSLTPGQGNIQYF
>TRBV20-1|TRBJ2-1|TRBD2|NA
TGCAGTGCCCAAGGGCTAGCGGGAGGGCCCTACAATGAGCAGTTCTTC
CSAQGLAGGPYNEQFF
>TRBV2|TRBJ1-2|NA|few
TGTGCCAGCAGTGAAACAGAAGTAATCTATGGCTACACCTTC
CASSETEVIYGYTF
>TRBV3-1|TRBJ2-7|TRBD2|few
TGTGCCAGCAGCCAAGCCCCCCTAGCGGGGGGCGCCTACGAGCAGTACTTC
CASSQAPLAGGAYEQYF
>TRBV29-1|TRBJ2-1|TRBD1|few
TGCAGCGTTGAAGTATGGGACAGCCAGTACAATGAGCAGTTCTTC
CSVEVWDSQYNEQFF
>TRBV6-2/TRBV6-3|TRBJ1-2|NA|NA
TGTGCCAGCAGTGACCCTCTGGCGGGAACTAACTATGGCTACACCTTC
CASSDPLAGTNYGYTF
>TRBV9|TRBJ2-5|TRBD1|NA
TGTGCCAGCAGCGCCCAACCTCGGACAGGGGAGCAGTACTTC
CASSAQPRTGEQYF
>TRBV5-6|TRBJ2-5|TRBD2|NA
TGTGCCAGCAGCTTGGCGGCTAGCGGGTCGGAGACCCAGTACTTC
CASSLAASGSETQYF
>TRBV27|TRBJ2-1|TRBD2|NA
TGTGCCAGCAGTCTTGGGACTAGCGGGAGTCAGGAGCAGTTCTTC
CASSLGTSGSQEQFF
>TRBV4-2|TRBJ1-1|NA|NA
TGTGCCAGCAGCCAAGATCGGGGGTTCGGCACTGAAGCTTTCTTT
CASSQDRGFGTEAFF
>TRBV7-9|TRBJ1-1|NA|NA
TGTGCCAGCAGCTTAAACGGTCTCACTGAAGCTTTCTTT
CASSLNGLTEAFF
>TRBV28|TRBJ2-7|NA|NA
TGTGCCAGCCAACGGACACTCGCCGAGAACGAGCAGTACTTC
CASQRTLAENEQYF
>TRBV20-1|TRBJ2-1|TRBD2|few
TGCAGTGGTAATAATCAGGCGGGGAGGGATGAGCAGTTCTTC
CSGNNQAGRDEQFF
>TRBV4-3|TRBJ2-5|TRBD1|NA
TGCGCCAGCAGCCGGGACAGGGACGAAACCCAGTACTTC
CASSRDRDETQYF
>TRBV7-8|TRBJ2-1|NA|NA
TGTGCCAGCAGCCCCACGCTGGCGGTCGAGGACAATGAGCACTTCTTC
CASSPTLAVEDNEHFF
>TRBV20-1|TRBJ1-2|TRBD1|many
TGCAGTGCCGCAACAGGGGCCCGTGGCTACACCTTC
CSAATGARGYTF
>TRBV29-1|TRBJ2-5|NA|many
TGCAGCGTTGTAGTAAGTGGGGAGCAGTACTTC
CSVVVSGEQYF
>TRBV7-8|TRBJ1-1|NA|NA
TGTGCCAGCAGCTTATATGGGGGAGGGGATGCTTTCTTT
CASSLYGGGDAFF
>TRBV6-6|TRBJ2-7|NA|NA
TGTGCCAGCAGTTACTCGTCGACCTACGAGCAGTACTTC
CASSYSSTYEQYF
>TRBV9|TRBJ1-2|NA|NA
TGTGCCAGCAGCGTGGGGATAGGGACGGGCGCTAACTATGGCTACACCTTC
CASSVGIGTGANYGYTF
>TRBV10-3|TRBJ1-2|TRBD1|few
TGTGCCATCAGTGGGGTCTCCCGGGACAGGGATAACTATGGCTACACCTTC
CAISGVSRDRDNYGYTF
>TRBV27|TRBJ1-2|NA|NA
TGTGCCAGCAGTTTAGGTCTGGGGGACGGCTACACCTTC
CASSLGLGDGYTF
>TRBV3-1|TRBJ2-7|NA|many
TGTGCCAGCAGCCGCGGACTGGGGGGCGAGCAGTACTTC
CASSRGLGGEQYF
>TRBV15|TRBJ1-4|NA|NA
TGTGCCACCAGCAGAGATAATGGGAGGACTAATGAAAAACTGTTTTTT
CATSRDNGRTNEKLFF
>TRBV7-8|TRBJ2-5|NA|NA
TGTGCCAGCAGCACGACCGGCTACGGGCAGTACTTC
CASSTTGYGQYF
>TRBV6-2/TRBV6-3|TRBJ2-7|TRBD2|NA
TGTGCCAGCAGTTACTCCCCACTAGCGGGATTGGGGGAGCAGTACTTC
CASSYSPLAGLGEQYF
>TRBV20-1|TRBJ2-7|NA|many
TGCAGTGCTTTTCAGGGCTACGAGCAGTACTTC
CSAFQGYEQYF
>TRBV6-1|TRBJ2-5|NA|NA
TGTGCCAGCATCGTGCGGGGGCTCCAAGAGACCCAGTACTTC
CASIVRGLQETQYF
>TRBV30|TRBJ2-7|NA|few
TGTGCCTGGAGACCCTTGGGTAGGCGGGGTGCGGACGAGCAGTACTTC
CAWRPLGRRGADEQYF
>TRBV6-2/TRBV6-3|TRBJ1-2|NA|few
TGTGCCAGCAGTTACTCGCGGACGCTCTATGGCTACACCTTC
CASSYSRTLYGYTF
>TRBV5-5|TRBJ2-7|NA|NA
TGTGCCAGCAGGGGGGGCGGACAGCCCCCCTACGAGCAGTACTTC
CASRGGGQPPYEQYF
>TRBV25-1|TRBJ2-5|TRBD2|NA
TGTGCCAGCAGGGTCAGTAGCGGGAGCCGAGAGACCCAGTACTTC
CASRVSSGSRETQYF
>TRBV12-3/TRBV12-4|TRBJ2-3|TRBD1|many
TGTGCCAGCAGTCGGGACAGCGATACGCAGTATTTT
CASSRDSDTQYF
>TRBV2|TRBJ2-7|TRBD2|once
TGTGCCAGCAAAGGACTAGCGGGAGCAGACGAGCAGTACTTC
CASKGLAGADEQYF
>TRBV6-2/TRBV6-3|TRBJ2-1|TRBD2|few
TGTGCCAGCAGCCGCGGGGGACCGGAATACAATGAGCAGTTCTTC
CASSRGGPEYNEQFF
>TRBV20-1|TRBJ1-6|NA|NA
TGCAGTGCTAGACCTGACCGGGGGAATAATTCACCCCTCCACTTT
CSARPDRGNNSPLHF
>TRBV20-1|TRBJ2-6|NA|few
TGCAGTGCTAGAGGCATTTCTGGGGCCAACGTCCTGACTTTC
CSARGISGANVLTF
>TRBV7-6|TRBJ1-4|NA|NA
TGTGCCAGCAGCCAACTCCTTCAGCCGGGCAATGAAAAACTGTTTTTT
CASSQLLQPGNEKLFF
>TRBV20-1|TRBJ1-5|NA|few
TGCAGTGCCACCCGACCGAATCAGCCCCAGCATTTT
CSATRPNQPQHF
>TRBV28|TRBJ2-6|NA|NA
TGTGCCAGCAAAACAGGGTCCTCTGGGGCCAACGTCCTGACTTTC
CASKTGSSGANVLTF
>TRBV2|TRBJ1-2|NA|few
TGTGCCAGCAGTGACCGGGTAGGCTACGGCTACACCTTC
CASSDRVGYGYTF
>TRBV20-1|TRBJ2-4|TRBD2|NA
TGCGGTGCCATCGGGGGGGGGCCCCCAAACATTCAGTACTTC
CGAIGGGPPNIQYF
>TRBV7-2|TRBJ2-5|TRBD2|few
TGTGCCAGCAGCTTCGTCGGGGACTATCGGGGGGAAGAGACCCAGTACTTC
CASSFVGDYRGEETQYF
>TRBV5-1|TRBJ1-2|NA|NA
TGCGCCAGCAGCGCCCTCGGACCGGGAGGCTACACCTTC
CASSALGPGGYTF